The entry below gives a single TCR beta chain sequence along with its context. The sample originates from a study of T cell changes during pregnancy in multiple sclerosis. Trimming cost V 4 bases and J 0 bases; bases outside gene matches: 7. The germline V gene encodes CDR1 SGHRS and CDR2 YFSETQ. The CDR3 is made up of 17 amino acids. Some clones are missing from TCRdb's copy, which holds only in-frame ones; the method was immunoSEQ multiplex PCR. The top ten clones hold less than 2% of a sample with more than 80,000 clones, under 95% of them seen once. The specimen was peripheral blood, collected after pregnancy. The sequence was collected from a female donor with multiple sclerosis, enrolled in a pregnancy study. The chain employs TRBV5-1 and TRBJ2-6; 7 positions agree with TRBD1. The CDR3 region has the DNA TGCGCCAGCAGCCAGGGGGACATACTCTCTGGGGCCAACGTCCTGACTTTC. Translation gives CASSQGDILSGANVLTF.